Below, 21 T cell receptor beta chains from the same sample are listed, as sequenced in a study of shared clonotypes between healthy human individuals. Some clones are missing from TCRdb's copy, which holds only in-frame ones; the method was immunoSEQ multiplex PCR. The sample holds about 2.2 million clones, roughly 93% seen once. Naive CD8 cells lacked CD45RO, underwent positive selection for CCR7 and left out terminally differentiated effector memory CD45RA+ cells. Material for sequencing was naive CD8+ T cells from PBMCs. These receptors were collected from a young man in good health. Some clones in this sample may be carry-over from other donors' samples.

The chain has TRBV7-8 and TRBJ2-7; a weak D match, TRBD1 (5 bases). Germline lookup yields CDR1 SGHVS and CDR2 FQNEAQ. CDR3 size: 13 residues. V was cut by 5 bases and J by 3 bases, with 11 bases left in between. CDR3: CASSPGHYYEQYF. The CDR3 DNA reads as TGTGCCAGCAGCCCCGGACACTACTACGAGCAGTACTTC.

The chain couples TRBV7-8 to TRBJ1-1; possibly TRBD1 for D (5 bases). Germline CDR1 reads SGHVS; CDR2 reads FQNEAQ. V lost 1 base to trimming and J lost 8 bases, with 8 bases between them. This CDR3 spans 12 amino acids. The CDR3 nucleotides read TGTGCCAGCAGCTTAGGGACACCCGAAGCTTTCTTT. The encoded protein is CASSLGTPEAFF.

The CDR3 sequence is CASSESHPATYEQYF. The CDR3 DNA sequence: TGTGCCAGCAGTGAATCTCATCCAGCTACCTACGAGCAGTACTTC. The chain is built from TRBV2 and TRBJ2-7, with no clear D. This CDR3 has 15 amino acids. Germline CDR1 is SNHLY and CDR2 is FYNNEI. The V end lost 2 bases, the J end lost 2 bases, and 13 bases lay between the germline ends.

To note about this clone: Germline and junction disagree at one end, which may indicate a read error. Other DNA sequences of this sample code for an identical CDR3. The genes are TRBV2 and TRBJ2-7; perhaps TRBD2 as D (5 bases). CDR1 is SNHLY, CDR2 FYNNEI, per germline. The length of the CDR3 is 12 residues. CDR3 amino acids: CASSEGGLEQYF. The CDR3 DNA follows: TGTGCCAGCAGTGAAGGAGGGCTCGAGCAGTACTTT.

This chain uses TRBV9 with TRBJ2-1, with 7 bases aligning to TRBD2. CDR1 SGDLS and CDR2 YYNGEE come from the germline V gene. The CDR3 length is 16 residues. V gave up 0 bases and J gave up 0 bases; unmatched junction bases: 3. As DNA, the CDR3 is TGTGCCAGCAGCGTAGATGGCGGGAGCTCCTACAATGAGCAGTTCTTC. This codes for CASSVDGGSSYNEQFF.

The J gene is TRBJ1-3, the V gene TRBV21-1. TRBV21-1 is a pseudogene segment. CDR3 length equals 15 residues. The CDR3 reads CASSKHLTSGNTIYF. CDR3 DNA: TGTGCCAGCAGCAAACACCTCACCTCTGGAAACACCATATATTTT.

The rearrangement joins TRBV29-1 to TRBJ2-2; D uncertain. The CDR3 extends over 15 amino acids. Germline-derived CDR1 and CDR2 are SQVTM and ANQGSEA. V lost 3 bases, J lost 7 bases, and 18 bases lay in between. CDR3 sequence reads: CSVEVRSHGNGELFF. DNA of the CDR3: TGCAGCGTTGAGGTTCGGTCACATGGGAACGGGGAGCTGTTTTTT.

The chain has TRBV19 and TRBJ2-6, with a tentative D call TRBD2 (5 bases). With 4 bases removed from V and 4 bases from J, the gap between germline ends came to 8 bases. The CDR3 is 14 amino acids. Germline CDR1 reads LNHDA; CDR2 reads SQIVND (reference sequence). DNA for the CDR3: TGTGCCAGTAGTACGAGGGTAGGGGCCAACGTCCTGACTTTC. Encoded protein: CASSTRVGANVLTF.

This sequence joins TRBV27 and TRBJ2-1; 10 positions match TRBD2. Germline V gene lookup returns CDR1 MNHEY and CDR2 SMNVEV (reference sequence). V lost 5 bases, J lost 8 bases, and 12 bases stayed unmatched. The CDR3 extends over 16 amino acids. CDR3 in DNA: TGTGCCAGCAGTCCATTAGCGGGAGGTATATCTGATGAGCAGTTCTTC. It codes for CASSPLAGGISDEQFF.

Turning to this clone: The identical CDR3 is also encoded by other nucleotide sequences in the sample. As DNA, the CDR3 is TGTGCCAGCAGCCAAGATCGTGGGGTAGCTGAAGCTTTCTTT. It specifies CASSQDRGVAEAFF. The J gene is TRBJ1-1, the V gene TRBV14; no clear D gene. This CDR3 is 14 amino acids long. V dropped 0 bases and J dropped 6 bases, with 11 bases sitting between them. Germline V gene data show CDR1 as SGHDN and CDR2 as FVKESK.

V is TRBV5-5 and J is TRBJ2-1; D remains ambiguous. This CDR3 spans 12 amino acids. Germline CDR1 is SGHKS and CDR2 is YYEKEE (reference sequence). The V end was cut by 1 base, the J end by 7 bases, with 6 bases between. The CDR3 sequence: CASSLRSNEQFF. The CDR3 coding sequence is TGTGCCAGCAGCTTGCGGAGTAATGAGCAGTTCTTC.

The J gene is TRBJ2-7, the V gene TRBV25-1; D might be TRBD2 (6 bases). The CDR3 runs to 15 residues. Germline-derived CDR1 and CDR2 are MGHDK and SYGVNS. V gave up 1 base and J gave up 0 bases, with 10 bases separating them. The CDR3 nucleotides read TGTGCCAGCAGTGAATCTGCCGGGGGCTCCTACGAGCAGTACTTC. It translates to CASSESAGGSYEQYF.

This clone was observed a single time. Other nucleotide sequences in the sample specify the same CDR3. The J gene is TRBJ2-7, the V gene TRBV9; D remains ambiguous. The CDR3 consists of 13 residues. V lost 3 bases and J 2 bases, leaving 9 bases between the germline ends. CDR1 and CDR2 from the germline V gene are SGDLS and YYNGEE. CDR3 nucleotides: TGTGCCAGCAGCGCCGGGCAAGCCTACGAGCAGTACTTC. Amino acid sequence: CASSAGQAYEQYF.

Regarding this clone: Other DNA sequences of this sample code for an identical CDR3. The gene calls are TRBV2 and TRBJ2-1; 8 bases match TRBD2. This CDR3 has 14 residues. After removal of 6 bases from V and 3 bases from J, the junction contained 4 bases not matched to a gene. CDR1 SNHLY and CDR2 FYNNEI come from the germline V gene. The CDR3 DNA follows: TGTGCCAGCAGAGGTAGCGGGATCTACAATGAGCAGTTCTTC. This codes for CASRGSGIYNEQFF.

Only one count was recorded for this clone. This chain joins TRBV15 and TRBJ1-2; maybe TRBD1 (5 bases). The length of the CDR3 is 16 residues. Per the germline V gene, CDR1 is LNHNV and CDR2 is YYDKDF (reference sequence). The germline V and J ends were trimmed by 0 bases and 5 bases, with 16 bases remaining between them. The DNA of the CDR3 is TGTGCCACCAGCAGAGAGGAAAGAGGGGTTCCATATGGCTACACCTTC. Protein product: CATSREERGVPYGYTF.

The V gene is TRBV9, the J gene TRBJ2-7; possibly TRBD1 for D (6 bases). Per germline, CDR1 SGDLS and CDR2 YYNGEE. V dropped 3 bases and J dropped 3 bases, with 13 bases sitting between them. The CDR3 extends over 14 amino acids. The CDR3 DNA follows: TGTGCCAGCAGCGGCAGGGGCAATTTCTACGAGCAGTACTTC. This gives the protein CASSGRGNFYEQYF. Drawing the rest from reference TRBV9 and TRBJ2-7, the complete variable domain is DSGVTQTPKHLITATGQRVTLRCSPRSGDLSVYWYQQSLDQGLQFLIQYYNGEERAKGNILERFSAQQFPDLHSELNLSSLELGDSALYFCASSGRGNFYEQYFGPGTRLTVT.

Remarks on this clone: Other DNA sequences in the same sample also yield this CDR3. The rearrangement links TRBV27 to TRBJ1-1; no clear D gene. Germline V gene data show CDR1 as MNHEY and CDR2 as SMNVEV (reference sequence). The CDR3 length is 13 residues. Trimming took off 6 bases at V and 4 bases at J, with 12 bases between the two ends. In DNA form, the CDR3 reads TGTGCCAGCAGGTTGGGGTCGGGCACTGAAGCTTTCTTT. The encoded protein is CASRLGSGTEAFF.

This clone was picked up one time. The chain is built from TRBV5-1 and TRBJ2-7, with TRBD1 matching 7 bases. Germline V lookup: CDR1 SGHRS, CDR2 YFSETQ. There are 15 residues in the CDR3. V shed 4 bases and J 3 bases; nucleotides not matched to a gene: 10. CDR3 DNA: TGCGCCAGCAGCCCTACCGAGGGGGCTTTCTACGAGCAGTACTTC. Translated, it gives CASSPTEGAFYEQYF.

This clone was observed a single time. This specimen includes other DNA sequences encoding the same CDR3. The rearrangement uses TRBV15 and TRBJ1-4; no clear D. CDR3 length equals 15 residues. Trimming took 1 base from V and 2 from J, leaving 8 bases between them. CDR1 and CDR2 from the germline V gene are LNHNV and YYDKDF (reference sequence). Here the CDR3 DNA reads TGTGCCACCAGCAGAGCGGGGAATACTAATGAAAAACTGTTTTTT. This codes for CATSRAGNTNEKLFF.

This clone appeared a few times. The gene calls are TRBV18 and TRBJ1-1, with D possibly matching TRBD1 (5 bases). The V gene's germline CDR1 is KGHSH and CDR2 LQKENI. V was clipped by 2 bases and J by 6 bases, with 13 bases between them. CDR3 size: 14 residues. This CDR3 is CASSPVFRGPEAFF. The CDR3 DNA follows: TGTGCCAGCTCACCAGTTTTCCGGGGACCTGAAGCTTTCTTT.

This chain joins TRBV6-1 and TRBJ2-1; D gene unclear. The germline CDR1 and CDR2 sequences are MNHNS and SASEGT. V was trimmed by 4 bases and J by 8 bases, leaving 21 bases between them. This CDR3 region has 16 residues. The CDR3 loop is CASSVAPRALIDEQFF. CDR3 DNA sequence: TGTGCCAGCAGTGTAGCACCAAGGGCTTTAATAGATGAGCAGTTCTTC.